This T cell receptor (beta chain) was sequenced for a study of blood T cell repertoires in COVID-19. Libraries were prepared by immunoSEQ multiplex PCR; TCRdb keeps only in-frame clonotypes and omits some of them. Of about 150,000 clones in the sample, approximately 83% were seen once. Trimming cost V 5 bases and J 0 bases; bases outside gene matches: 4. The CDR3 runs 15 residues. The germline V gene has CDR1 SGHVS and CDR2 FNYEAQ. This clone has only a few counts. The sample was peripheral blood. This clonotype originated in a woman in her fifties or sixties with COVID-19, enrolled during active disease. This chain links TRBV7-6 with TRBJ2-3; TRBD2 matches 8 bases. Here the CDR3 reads CASSPIAGSTDTQYF. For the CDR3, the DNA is TGTGCCAGCAGCCCCATAGCGGGAAGCACAGATACGCAGTATTTT.